A single sample gave rise to the 2 T cell receptor beta chains below, sequenced in a study of beta chain features in type 1 diabetes. What was sequenced were expressed TCRB transcripts, since all of the isolated RNA had been reverse transcribed. Sequencing used immunoSEQ multiplex PCR; TCRdb keeps in-frame clones, though not all of them. Found here are 160,000 or so clones, less than 9.5% of them singletons; the top ten hold 2% to 2.5%. The sample comprised central memory CD4+ T cells from blood. The receptors shown here come from a young woman in good health.

The table lists this clone with many counts. The rearrangement uses TRBV14 and TRBJ2-3, with D perhaps TRBD2 (6 bases). V was clipped by 4 bases and J by 5 bases, with 13 bases between them. Germline-derived CDR1 and CDR2 are SGHDN and FVKESK. This CDR3 comprises 14 residues. The CDR3: CASSLRERVDTQYF. The CDR3 nucleotides read TGTGCCAGCAGCCTTCGGGAGCGGGTAGATACGCAGTATTTT.

This clone was seen a handful of times. The chain has TRBV5-4 and TRBJ2-1; D not resolved. The CDR3 sequence is 16 residues long. V lost 2 bases and J 0 bases, leaving 12 bases between the germline ends. CDR1 SGHNT and CDR2 YYREEE come from the germline V gene (reference sequence). The CDR3 loop is CASSLSSASSYNEQFF. CDR3 nucleotides: TGTGCCAGCAGCTTATCAAGCGCGAGCTCCTACAATGAGCAGTTCTTC.